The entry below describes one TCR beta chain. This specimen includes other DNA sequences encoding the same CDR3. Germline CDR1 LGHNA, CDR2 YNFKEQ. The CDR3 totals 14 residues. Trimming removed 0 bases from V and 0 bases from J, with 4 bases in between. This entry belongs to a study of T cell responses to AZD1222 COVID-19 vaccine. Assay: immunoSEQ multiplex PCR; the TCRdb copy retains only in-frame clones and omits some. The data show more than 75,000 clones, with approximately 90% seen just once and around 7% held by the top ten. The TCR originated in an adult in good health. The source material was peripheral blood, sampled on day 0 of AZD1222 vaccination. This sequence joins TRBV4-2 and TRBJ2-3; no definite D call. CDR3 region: CASSQDGSTDTQYF. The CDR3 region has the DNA TGTGCCAGCAGCCAAGATGGCAGCACAGATACGCAGTATTTT.